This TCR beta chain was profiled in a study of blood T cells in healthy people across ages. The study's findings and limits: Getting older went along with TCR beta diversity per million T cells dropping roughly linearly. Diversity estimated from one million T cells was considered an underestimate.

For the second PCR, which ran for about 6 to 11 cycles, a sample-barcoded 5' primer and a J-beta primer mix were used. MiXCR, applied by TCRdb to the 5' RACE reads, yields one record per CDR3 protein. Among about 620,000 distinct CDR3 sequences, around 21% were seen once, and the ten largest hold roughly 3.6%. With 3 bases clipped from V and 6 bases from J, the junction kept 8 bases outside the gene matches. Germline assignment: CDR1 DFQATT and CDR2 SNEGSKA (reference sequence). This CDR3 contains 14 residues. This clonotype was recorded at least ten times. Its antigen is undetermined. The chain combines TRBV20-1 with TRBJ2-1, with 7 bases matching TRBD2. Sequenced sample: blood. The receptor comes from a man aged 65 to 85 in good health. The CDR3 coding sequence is TGCAGTGCTAGTACCAGCGGGGCCATCAATGAGCAGTTCTTC. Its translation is CSASTSGAINEQFF.